This T cell receptor (beta chain) was recovered during a study of T cell responses to AZD1222 COVID-19 vaccine. Trimming removed 6 bases at V and 2 bases at J, with 14 bases between. The CDR3 covers 15 residues. CDR1 is SNHLY and CDR2 is FYNNEI in the germline V gene. TCRdb's table, derived via immunoSEQ multiplex PCR, lists solely in-frame clones and lacks some. The data show around 140,000 clones, with 80% to 90% seen just once and under 2% held by the top ten. The specimen comprised peripheral blood, sampled on day 0 of AZD1222 vaccination. The chain combines TRBV2 with TRBJ1-5, with D perhaps matching TRBD1 (6 bases). This receptor was identified in an adult in good health. In DNA form, the CDR3 reads TGTGCCAGCAGGACAGTGGGGGCGGGCAATCAGCCCCAGCATTTT. Protein product: CASRTVGAGNQPQHF.